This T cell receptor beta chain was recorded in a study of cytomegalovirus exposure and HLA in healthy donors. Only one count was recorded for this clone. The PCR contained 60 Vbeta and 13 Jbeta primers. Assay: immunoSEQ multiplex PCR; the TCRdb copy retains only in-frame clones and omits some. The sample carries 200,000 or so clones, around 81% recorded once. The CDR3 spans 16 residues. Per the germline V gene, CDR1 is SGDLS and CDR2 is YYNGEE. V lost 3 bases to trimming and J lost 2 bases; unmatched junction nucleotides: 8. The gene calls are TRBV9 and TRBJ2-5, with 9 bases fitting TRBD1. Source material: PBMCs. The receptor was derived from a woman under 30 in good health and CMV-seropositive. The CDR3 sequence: CASSGHSGQGQETQYF. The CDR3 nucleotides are TGTGCCAGCAGCGGACATTCCGGACAGGGGCAAGAGACCCAGTACTTC. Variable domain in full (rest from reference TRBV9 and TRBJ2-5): DSGVTQTPKHLITATGQRVTLRCSPRSGDLSVYWYQQSLDQGLQFLIQYYNGEERAKGNILERFSAQQFPDLHSELNLSSLELGDSALYFCASSGHSGQGQETQYFGPGTRLLVL.